This is a list of T cell receptor beta chains from one sample in a study of T cells after yellow fever vaccination. From the 5' RACE reads, TCRdb called clonotypes with MiXCR, one entry per CDR3 protein. The sample lists about 260,000 distinct CDR3 sequences, roughly 4% occurring once. The source material was PBMCs, sampled 15 days after the yellow fever booster vaccination. All receptors come from a man between 18 and 29 years old who received the YFV17D yellow fever vaccine. The CDR3 runs from the conserved cysteine through the conserved F or W. Some rows mark clone size as missing; the rest say once, few, many or name a class of expanded clone.

v_gene | abundance | CDR3aa
TRBV3-2 | many | CASSHPGTDNSNQPQHF
TRBV4-1 | many | CASSQPIIRGRSEQFF
TRBV20-1 | many | CSARDRQGISSYNEQFF
TRBV12-3/TRBV12-4 | many | CASRGAGGLRYLPTNTGELFF
TRBV5-1 | many | CASGGSYNEQFF
TRBV5-1 | many | CASSLFNVPEETQYF
TRBV27 | many | CASSLNGGYTEAFF
TRBV5-4 | many | CASSSTGQEKLFF
TRBV10-3 | many | CAISEFGGATEAFF
TRBV23-1 | NA | CASSMREGLTDTQYF
TRBV6-2/TRBV6-3 | many | CASSFSRTGELFF
TRBV20-1 | many | CSARVLAGGGTDTQYF
TRBV4-1 | many | CASSQGRGMSNQPQHF
TRBV5-1 | many | CASTPEPLSGELFF
TRBV5-6 | NA | CASSLGLEGQFF
TRBV4-3 | many | CASSQGTYQETQYF
TRBV5-6 | many | CASSLSGGEETQYF
TRBV7-6 | many | CASSLWTSYEQYF
TRBV10-3 | many | CAISESVSLYGYTF
TRBV7-9 | many | CASSIPYLDRATEAFF
TRBV5-1 | many | CASSSGLAAPGGETQYF
TRBV7-2 | many | CASSLPPGQGNYGYTF
TRBV5-1 | many | CASSPGTSGDYNEQFF
TRBV7-9 | many | CASSPRYVEQFF